These 18 T cell receptor beta chains came from one sample sequenced in a study of yellow fever vaccine responses in identical twins listed by TCRdb under 2018. Library construction relied on RT-PCR. Reads for this sample came from an Illumina HiSeq 2500. The public sequencing data were trimmed at Q25 with fastp and processed into clonotypes with MiXCR by TCRdb, which kept only in-frame beta chains. Rows merge per CDR3 protein into single entries with the most common DNA and genes. This sample holds some 2,000 distinct CDR3 sequences; 75% to 80% were observed only once. The ten largest account for around 12% of the sample. Source: T cells from blood (PBMCs), unsorted or a sorted subset (not recorded which), taken before or after yellow fever vaccination (not recorded which). The receptors were sampled from a woman aged 18-29 years who received the yellow fever vaccine. Donor details come from another sample of the same person, matched by shared clones.

This chain uses TRBV15 with TRBJ1-1; D remains unclear. The CDR3 extends over 13 amino acids. CDR1 is LNHNV, CDR2 YYDKDF, per germline (reference sequence). Trimming stripped 8 bases from V and 4 bases from J, with 14 bases between. The CDR3 sequence: CATGGSAGTEAFF. CDR3 sequence (DNA): TGTGCCACCGGTGGCTCGGCGGGCACTGAAGCTTTCTTT.

With regard to this clonotype: A read error may account for a junction end that differs from germline. The V and J genes are TRBV29-1 and TRBJ2-1, with D hard to call. Per the germline V gene, CDR1 is SQVTM and CDR2 is ANQGSEA. The CDR3 covers 14 residues. The CDR3 DNA sequence: TGCAGCGTTGAAAGCCTATACATCTACAATGAGCTGTTCTTC. Protein: CSVESLYIYNELFF.

This clonotype came up once. The chain joins TRBV24-1 to TRBJ1-5, with D possibly matching TRBD1 (5 bases). Trimming removed 3 bases at V and 4 bases at J, with 6 bases between. Germline values: CDR1 KGHDR, CDR2 SFDVKD. The CDR3 extends over 13 amino acids. The CDR3 protein is CATSDGGNQPQHF. CDR3 sequence (DNA): TGTGCCACCAGTGATGGGGGAAATCAGCCCCAGCATTTT.

This chain uses TRBV7-6 with TRBJ2-7, with a weak D call TRBD2 (6 bases). Trimming took off 5 bases at V and 0 bases at J, with 17 bases between the two ends. This CDR3 region has 16 residues. CDR1 is SGHVS, CDR2 FNYEAQ, per germline. The CDR3 is CASSRGLTSSSYEQYF. In nucleotides, the CDR3 is TGTGCCAGCAGCCGCGGACTAACCTCCAGCTCCTACGAGCAGTACTTC.

The chain is built from TRBV28 and TRBJ2-7, with D perhaps TRBD2 (6 bases). The CDR3 consists of 13 residues. The V and J ends lost 4 bases and 4 bases respectively, with 11 bases between them. Germline CDR1 is MDHEN and CDR2 is SYDVKM. The CDR3: CASSSREAYEQYF. Here the CDR3 DNA reads TGTGCCAGCAGTTCAAGGGAGGCTTACGAGCAGTACTTC.

The chain combines TRBV4-1 with TRBJ2-7; tentative D call: TRBD2 (5 bases). Germline CDR1 MGHRA, CDR2 YSYEKL. V shed 0 bases and J shed 4 bases, with 16 bases lying between them. The CDR3 totals 16 residues. The CDR3 nucleotides read TGCGCCAGCAGCCAAGATTCGGGGTTTGGTTGGTACGAGCAGTACTTC. This encodes CASSQDSGFGWYEQYF.

The chain has TRBV11-3 and TRBJ2-3, with D possibly matching TRBD1 (5 bases). CDR3 length: 14 amino acids. Germline V gene lookup returns CDR1 SGHNT and CDR2 YENEEA. The V gene lost 5 bases and the J gene lost 4 bases, with 13 bases spanning the gap. The CDR3 DNA is TGTGCCAGCAGCCCCGGTTGGGGCGCAGATACGCAGTATTTT. Translating gives CASSPGWGADTQYF.

There are a few counts of this clonotype. The chain combines TRBV7-3 with TRBJ2-2, with D unclear. Per the germline V gene, CDR1 is SGHTA and CDR2 is FQGTGA. V was trimmed by 1 base and J by 8 bases, leaving 11 bases between them. CDR3 length equals 14 residues. The DNA for the CDR3 is TGTGCCAGCAGCTTAATCGGGCTTGGTGGGGAGCTGTTTTTT. Translation gives CASSLIGLGGELFF.

The chain recombines TRBV29-1 with TRBJ2-7; 7 nucleotides line up with TRBD1. The CDR3 has 13 amino acids. CDR1 is SQVTM, CDR2 ANQGSEA, per germline. With 3 bases clipped from V and 0 bases from J, the junction kept 2 bases outside the gene matches. The CDR3, as DNA: TGCAGCGTTGAGACAGGGAGCTCCTACGAGCAGTACTTC. Translating it yields CSVETGSSYEQYF.

The V call is TRBV29-1, the J call TRBJ2-7, with D unclear. The V end lost 4 bases, the J end lost 5 bases, and 12 bases lay between the germline ends. This CDR3 comprises 12 residues. Germline loops: CDR1 SQVTM, CDR2 ANQGSEA. CDR3 coding DNA: TGCAGCGTTGCCCCGACATGGAACGAGCAGTACTTC. It codes for CSVAPTWNEQYF.

This chain uses TRBV4-3 with TRBJ2-7; the match to TRBD2 covers 7 bases. The trim removed 0 bases at V and 2 bases at J, leaving 10 bases unmatched. The germline V gene has CDR1 LGHNA and CDR2 YSLEER. The CDR3 is 17 amino acids. CDR3 in amino acids: CASSQEWSGLDPYEQYF. DNA of the CDR3: TGCGCCAGCAGCCAAGAATGGTCCGGACTAGATCCCTACGAGCAGTACTTC.

The chain has TRBV20-1 and TRBJ2-7; D is uncertain. The CDR3 is made up of 9 amino acids. Trimming removed 7 bases from V and 3 bases from J, with 4 bases in between. Germline V CDR1 and CDR2: DFQATT, SNEGSKA (reference sequence). The CDR3 bases are TGCAGTGGTCTCTACGAGCAGTACTTC. Translating it yields CSGLYEQYF.

The V and J genes are TRBV20-1 and TRBJ2-7, with D unresolved. This CDR3 spans 13 amino acids. CDR1 and CDR2 from the germline V gene are DFQATT and SNEGSKA (reference sequence). The V and J ends lost 0 bases and 4 bases respectively, with 10 bases between them. The CDR3 region has the DNA TGCAGTGCTAGAGAACAACACGCTTACGAGCAGTACTTC. It yields the protein CSAREQHAYEQYF.

This clonotype has only one observation. Its ends do not fully match the called genes, so a read error is possible. The genes are TRBV6-4 and TRBJ2-1; D is ambiguous. Germline V gene lookup returns CDR1 MRHNA and CDR2 SNTAGT. The length of the CDR3 is 13 residues. The CDR3 nucleotides read TGTGCCAGCAGTGACTCGGGGTACAATGACCAGTTCTTC. Its protein is CASSDSGYNDQFF.

This sequence joins TRBV6-2 or TRBV6-3 and TRBJ2-1, with 11 positions matching TRBD1. The CDR3 is made up of 15 amino acids. CDR1 is MNHEY, CDR2 SVGEGT, per germline. The V segment lost 4 bases and the J segment 6 bases; nucleotides outside the gene matches: 5. The CDR3: CASSLKGTGGNEQFF. The CDR3, as DNA: TGTGCCAGCAGTTTAAAAGGGACAGGGGGCAATGAGCAGTTCTTC.

In this sample, this clonotype turned up a few times. V and J are TRBV2 and TRBJ2-7; D is possibly TRBD1 (6 bases). CDR3 size: 13 residues. V was cut by 9 bases and J by 2 bases, with 14 bases left in between. Germline values: CDR1 SNHLY, CDR2 FYNNEI. CDR3 in amino acids: CARQGTTTYEQYF. The CDR3 region has the DNA TGTGCCAGACAAGGGACAACAACCTACGAGCAGTACTTC.

V gene TRBV10-3 combines with J gene TRBJ2-1; 12 bases fit TRBD2. J gave up 8 bases and V 3 bases, and 5 bases lay outside the gene matches. The CDR3 covers 15 residues. In germline, CDR1 is ENHRY, CDR2 SYGVKD. The CDR3 DNA follows: TGTGCCATCAGTGAACATGGACTAGCGGGGTATGAGCAGTTCTTC. Translating gives CAISEHGLAGYEQFF.

J is TRBJ2-7 and V is TRBV15; 8 positions match TRBD1. The germline CDR1 and CDR2 sequences are LNHNV and YYDKDF (reference sequence). This CDR3 region has 13 residues. J lost 7 bases, V lost 3 bases, and 5 bases had no gene match. CDR3 residues: CATSRDRVSEQYF. The CDR3 DNA is TGTGCCACCAGCAGGGACAGGGTATCAGAGCAGTACTTC.